The T cell receptor (beta chain) under discussion was sequenced for a study of blood T cell repertoires in COVID-19. Study information: Acute-phase and convalescent COVID-19 samples originated in the United States, Italy and Spain. Nucleic acid was either cDNA or gDNA, and it came from T cells, B-cell-depleted T cells, or PBMCs.

In the authors' methods: Reference gene primer amplification gave nucleated cell count estimates. Only in-frame clones appear in the TCRdb table, and some are missing; sequencing was by immunoSEQ multiplex PCR. V and J calls and clone size are given by that table; D and trimming were obtained from the DNA. Among approximately 170,000 clones listed, around 80% were seen once. During active infection, Seattle patients enrolled and were then monitored through disease. Germline V CDR1 and CDR2: SGHDN, FVKESK. The CDR3 is 13 amino acids. The J segment lost 7 bases and the V segment lost 4 bases, leaving 6 bases of the junction unmatched.

The sequence came from a woman aged 70-85 years with COVID-19, enrolled during active disease. This chain joins TRBV14 and TRBJ1-1; 7 bases agree with TRBD1. The sequencing input was peripheral blood. CDR3 amino acids: CASSLLQGSEAFF. CDR3 DNA sequence: TGTGCCAGCAGCCTCCTACAGGGGAGTGAAGCTTTCTTT.